This T cell receptor (beta chain) was identified during a study of blood T cells in healthy people across ages. Study-level points and caveats: Across the age range, TCR beta diversity per million T cells fell in a roughly linear way.

Notes on this clonotype: As yet, its antigen is unknown.

Combining a sample-barcoded 5' primer with a J-beta primer mix, a second PCR ran for roughly 7 to 12 cycles. Tagging of each cDNA molecule was performed by a template-switch adaptor with 12 random nucleotides. TCRdb re-derived calls from the 5' RACE reads in MiXCR, one entry per CDR3 protein. Altogether around 800,000 distinct CDR3 sequences are present, more than 25% being singletons, with the ten largest covering around 2.9%. These same data were also listed under a study on T cells of mothers and their children. Turning to that study: Samples came from a few healthy Caucasian mothers and their six children. Mothers yielded over 8 million CDR3 reads, children some 2.8 million each.

What was sequenced was blood. The source is a boy between 10 and 17 years old in good health.

The CDR3 DNA reads as TGTGCCATCAGTCCCACAGGGTCTGGCTACACCTTC. Its translation: CAISPTGSGYTF. The gene calls are TRBV10-3 and TRBJ1-2, with a tentative D call TRBD1 (6 bases). Trimming pared 5 bases from V and 7 bases from J, leaving 11 bases between. Germline assignment: CDR1 ENHRY and CDR2 SYGVKD. The CDR3 totals 12 residues.